This TCR beta chain was identified in a study of blood T cell repertoires in COVID-19. Study-level information: Sites in the United States, Italy and Spain provided acute and convalescent COVID-19 samples. From T cells, B-cell-depleted T cells, or PBMCs came the material, which was cDNA or gDNA.

This clone occurred once. Measured with immunoSEQ multiplex PCR; TCRdb has only the in-frame clones, and not every one. Of more than 50,000 clones in the sample, 70% to 80% were seen once. This TCR came from a woman older than 75 with acute or convalescent COVID-19. The sequenced material came from peripheral blood.

The CDR3 bases are TGCGCCAGCAGTTCCGTCCCGGGACAGGGAGAGACCCAGTACTTC. This encodes CASSSVPGQGETQYF. The chain uses TRBV10-2 and TRBJ2-5; TRBD1 agrees at 9 bases. V was clipped by 5 bases and J by 4 bases; unmatched bases: 8. The CDR3 is 15 residues long. Germline lookup yields CDR1 WSHSY and CDR2 SAAADI.